A selection of T cell receptor beta chains follows, all from one sample in a study of brain T cells in children with intractable seizures. TCRdb keeps only in-frame clones here, not all; method: immunoSEQ multiplex PCR. The sample shows 70,000 to 90,000 clones, 85% to 95% of them seen only once. The material sequenced was peripheral blood, taken at surgery. All receptors come from a boy in the first two years of life with tuberous sclerosis and intractable seizures. Each CDR3 is given with its conserved first and last residue. Fields, in order: D gene, J gene, clone size, V gene, CDR3 length, CDR3 protein, CDR3 DNA. The D gene is left open where the match is weak. Size tells how often a clone was seen (once, few, many) or the class of an expanded clone, and some rows leave it out.

- TRBJ1-5 - TRBV20-1 13 CSASIYHNQPQHF TGCAGTGCTAGTATATACCACAATCAGCCCCAGCATTTT
TRBD2 TRBJ2-3 - TRBV5-1 16 CASSLETSGSGDTQYF TGCGCCAGCAGCTTGGAGACTAGCGGGAGCGGGGATACGCAGTATTTT
- TRBJ1-6 few TRBV28 15 CASSPDVVGISPLHF TGTGCCAGCAGTCCCGACGTCGTAGGAATTTCACCCCTCCACTTT
- TRBJ2-5 - TRBV5-1 14 CASSLRATQETQYF TGCGCCAGCAGCCTACGAGCAACCCAAGAGACCCAGTACTTC
- TRBJ1-2 - TRBV11-2 15 CASSWPLRTNPGYTF TGTGCCAGCAGCTGGCCCTTAAGGACAAACCCGGGCTACACCTTC
- TRBJ2-7 - TRBV10-3 14 CAISDRGPNYEQYF TGTGCCATCAGTGATCGGGGACCCAACTACGAGCAGTACTTC
TRBD1 TRBJ1-2 - TRBV9 15 CASSPSQGGAYGYTF TGTGCCAGCAGCCCCTCCCAGGGGGGAGCCTATGGCTACACCTTC
TRBD1 TRBJ1-1 once TRBV7-2 15 CASSSLGTGVTEAFF TGTGCCAGCAGCTCGCTCGGGACAGGGGTCACTGAAGCTTTCTTT
- TRBJ2-7 - TRBV25-1 14 CASSRREETYEQYF TGTGCCAGCAGTCGCAGGGAGGAGACCTACGAGCAGTACTTC
- TRBJ1-3 - TRBV9 14 CASSVGGTGNTIYF TGTGCCAGCAGCGTAGGGGGGACTGGAAACACCATATATTTT
TRBD1 TRBJ1-2 once TRBV3-1/TRBV3-2 20 CASSQIKGDRVRDFNYGYTF TGTGCCAGCAGCCAAATAAAAGGGGACAGGGTGAGGGACTTTAACTATGGCTACACCTTC
TRBD2 TRBJ2-5 - TRBV7-9 16 CASSSTSGGHQETQYF TGTGCCAGCAGCTCGACTAGCGGGGGACACCAAGAGACCCAGTACTTC
- TRBJ1-1 - TRBV30 11 CAWSLTDEAFF TGTGCCTGGAGTCTTACTGATGAAGCTTTCTTT
- TRBJ1-1 - TRBV7-2 14 CASSLGGLGTEAFF TGTGCCAGCAGTCTAGGGGGTTTAGGAACTGAAGCTTTCTTT
- TRBJ2-3 once TRBV7-3 14 CASSLAPDPDTQYF TGTGCCAGCAGCTTGGCCCCGGACCCAGATACGCAGTATTTT
TRBD1 TRBJ2-3 - TRBV5-4 15 CASSPGQGWGDTQYF TGTGCCAGCAGCCCAGGACAGGGGTGGGGAGATACGCAGTATTTT
TRBD2 TRBJ2-1 - TRBV5-1 16 CASTSLADLRVDEQFF TGCGCCAGCACTAGTCTAGCGGATTTAAGGGTCGATGAGCAGTTCTTC
TRBD2 TRBJ2-1 - TRBV3-1/TRBV3-2 17 CASSQALAGDSYNEQFF TGTGCCAGCAGCCAAGCCCTAGCGGGGGACTCCTACAATGAGCAGTTCTTC
- TRBJ1-2 - TRBV3-1/TRBV3-2 16 CASSQEDKGVPYGYTF TGTGCCAGCAGCCAAGAAGACAAGGGGGTTCCCTATGGCTACACCTTC
- TRBJ2-7 - TRBV30 12 CACRLLSHEQYF TGTGCCTGCCGACTGCTGTCCCACGAGCAGTACTTC
- TRBJ2-7 - TRBV2 14 CASSDSPLSGEQYF TGTGCCAGCAGTGACTCTCCCCTCAGTGGCGAGCAGTACTTC
- TRBJ2-7 - TRBV13 14 CASSRGGLSYEQYF TGTGCCAGCAGCCGCGGGGGCCTATCCTACGAGCAGTACTTC
TRBD2 TRBJ2-4 - TRBV7-8 13 CASSLLGLEAQYF TGTGCCAGCAGCTTATTGGGACTAGAGGCTCAGTACTTC
- TRBJ1-1 - TRBV29-1 13 CSVAGQMNTEAFF TGCAGCGTTGCTGGCCAAATGAACACTGAAGCTTTCTTT
TRBD1 TRBJ1-2 - TRBV6-6 12 CASRMDRVGYTF TGTGCCAGCAGGATGGACAGGGTCGGCTACACCTTC